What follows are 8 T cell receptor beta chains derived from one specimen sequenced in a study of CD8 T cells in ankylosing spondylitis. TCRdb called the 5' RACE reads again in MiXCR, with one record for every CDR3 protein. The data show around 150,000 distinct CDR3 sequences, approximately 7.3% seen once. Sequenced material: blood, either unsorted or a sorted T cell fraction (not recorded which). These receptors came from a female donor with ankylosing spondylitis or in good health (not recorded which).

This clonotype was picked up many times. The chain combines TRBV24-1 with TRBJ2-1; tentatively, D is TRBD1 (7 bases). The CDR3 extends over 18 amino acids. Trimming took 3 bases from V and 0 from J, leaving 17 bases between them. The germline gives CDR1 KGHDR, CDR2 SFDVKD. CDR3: CATSDTKRQGGSYNEQFF. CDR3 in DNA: TGTGCCACCAGTGATACAAAAAGACAGGGAGGCTCCTACAATGAGCAGTTCTTC.

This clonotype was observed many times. The CDR3 bases are TGTGCCAGCAGTTCGCATGGTGGGGCAGGTGTAAACTCTGGGGCCAACGTCCTGACTTTC. This sequence encodes CASSSHGGAGVNSGANVLTF. The chain is built from TRBV12-3 or TRBV12-4 and TRBJ2-6; a weak D match, TRBD1 (5 bases). The CDR3 is 20 amino acids. With 4 bases removed from V and 0 bases from J, the gap between germline ends came to 22 bases.

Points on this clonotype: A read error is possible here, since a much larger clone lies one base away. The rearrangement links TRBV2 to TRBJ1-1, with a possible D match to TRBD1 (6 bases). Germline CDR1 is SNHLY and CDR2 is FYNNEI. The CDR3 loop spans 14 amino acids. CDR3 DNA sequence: TGTGTCAGCAAGGAACAGGGCATGAACACTGAAGCTTTCTTT. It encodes CVSKEQGMNTEAFF.

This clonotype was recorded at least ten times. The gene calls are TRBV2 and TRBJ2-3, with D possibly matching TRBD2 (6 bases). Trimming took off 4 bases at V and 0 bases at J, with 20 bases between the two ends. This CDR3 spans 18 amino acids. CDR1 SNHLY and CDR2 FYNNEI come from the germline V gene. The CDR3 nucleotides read TGTGCCAGCAGTGTAAGGAGGGAGGCAGTTACTAGCACAGATACGCAGTATTTT. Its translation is CASSVRREAVTSTDTQYF.

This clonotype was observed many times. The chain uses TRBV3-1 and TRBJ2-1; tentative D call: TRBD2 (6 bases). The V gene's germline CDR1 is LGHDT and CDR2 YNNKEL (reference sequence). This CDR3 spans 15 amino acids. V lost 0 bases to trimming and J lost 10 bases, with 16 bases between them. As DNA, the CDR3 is TGTGCCAGCAGCCAAGATCCGCAGACGGACTACGAGCAGTTCTTC. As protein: CASSQDPQTDYEQFF.

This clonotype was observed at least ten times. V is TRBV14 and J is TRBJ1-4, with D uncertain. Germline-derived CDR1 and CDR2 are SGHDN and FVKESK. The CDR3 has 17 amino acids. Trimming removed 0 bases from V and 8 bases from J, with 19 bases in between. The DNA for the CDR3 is TGTGCCAGCAGCCAAGATGTTGGGAGGCCGAATTTGGAAAAACTGTTTTTT. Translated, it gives CASSQDVGRPNLEKLFF.

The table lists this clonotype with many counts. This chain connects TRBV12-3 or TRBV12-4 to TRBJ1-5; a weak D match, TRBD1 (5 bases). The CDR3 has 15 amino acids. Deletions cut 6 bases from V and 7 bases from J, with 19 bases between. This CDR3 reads CASSQKGQGGQPQHF. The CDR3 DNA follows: TGTGCCAGCAGCCAAAAAGGGCAGGGAGGCCAGCCCCAGCATTTT.

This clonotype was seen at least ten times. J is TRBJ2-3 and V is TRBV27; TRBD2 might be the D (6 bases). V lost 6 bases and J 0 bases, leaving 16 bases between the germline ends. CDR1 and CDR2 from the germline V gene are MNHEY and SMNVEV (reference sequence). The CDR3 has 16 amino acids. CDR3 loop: CASSNAGRKSTDTQYF. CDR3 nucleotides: TGTGCCAGCAGCAATGCCGGGAGAAAAAGCACAGATACGCAGTATTTT.